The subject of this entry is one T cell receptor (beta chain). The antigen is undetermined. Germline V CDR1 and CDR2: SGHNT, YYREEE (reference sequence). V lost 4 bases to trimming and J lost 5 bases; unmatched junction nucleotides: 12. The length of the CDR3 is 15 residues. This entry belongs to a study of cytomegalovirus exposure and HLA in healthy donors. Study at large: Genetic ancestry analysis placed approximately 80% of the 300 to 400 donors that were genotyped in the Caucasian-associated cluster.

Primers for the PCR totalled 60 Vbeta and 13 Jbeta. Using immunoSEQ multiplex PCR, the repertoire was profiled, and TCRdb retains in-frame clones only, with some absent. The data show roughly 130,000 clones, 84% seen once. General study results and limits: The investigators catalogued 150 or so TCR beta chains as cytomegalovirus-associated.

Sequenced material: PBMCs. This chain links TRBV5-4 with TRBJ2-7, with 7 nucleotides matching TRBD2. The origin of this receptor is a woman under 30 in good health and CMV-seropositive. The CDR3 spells CASSPLERGLDEQYF. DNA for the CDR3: TGTGCCAGCAGCCCCCTTGAGCGGGGACTCGACGAGCAGTACTTC. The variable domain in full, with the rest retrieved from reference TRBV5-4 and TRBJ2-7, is ETGVTQSPTHLIKTRGQQVTLRCSSQSGHNTVSWYQQALGQGPQFIFQYYREEENGRGNFPPRFSGLQFPNYSSELNVNALELDDSALYLCASSPLERGLDEQYFGPGTRLTVT.